A selection of T cell receptor beta chains follows, all from one sample in a study of blood T cell repertoires in COVID-19. Assay: immunoSEQ multiplex PCR; the TCRdb copy retains only in-frame clones and omits some. The sample comprises some 220,000 clones, 75% to 90% of which are singletons, and roughly 5.1% rests with the top ten. What was sequenced was peripheral blood. The receptors were gathered from a woman between 65 and 79 years old with COVID-19, enrolled during active disease. Each CDR3 is given with its conserved first and last residue. The order of the fields is CDR3 protein, CDR3 DNA, J gene, CDR3 length, D gene, V gene, clone size. A D gene is named only where the DNA matches it firmly. Not all rows give a size; the values are once, few, many and, for expanded clones, a class.

CDR3: CAIRRTDYTEAFF; DNA: TGTGCCATCAGAAGGACGGACTACACTGAAGCTTTCTTT; J: TRBJ1-1; length: 13; D: -; V: TRBV10-3; size: -
CDR3: CASSLRSSGAETQYF; DNA: TGTGCCAGCAGCTTGCGGTCCAGCGGGGCCGAGACCCAGTACTTC; J: TRBJ2-5; length: 15; D: TRBD2; V: TRBV5-4; size: few
CDR3: CASSLQGAANTGELFF; DNA: TGTGCCAGCAGCTTACAGGGGGCGGCGAACACCGGGGAGCTGTTTTTT; J: TRBJ2-2; length: 16; D: TRBD1; V: TRBV7-2; size: -
CDR3: CASSGQGGGEQYF; DNA: TGTGCCAGTAGTGGACAGGGGGGTGGCGAGCAGTACTTC; J: TRBJ2-7; length: 13; D: TRBD1; V: TRBV19; size: -
CDR3: CASSGTGVKNIQYF; DNA: TGTGCCAGCTCCGGGACAGGGGTCAAAAACATTCAGTACTTC; J: TRBJ2-4; length: 14; D: TRBD1; V: TRBV2; size: -
CDR3: CASSLRDRGTDTQYF; DNA: TGTGCCAGCAGCTTGAGGGACAGGGGCACAGATACGCAGTATTTT; J: TRBJ2-3; length: 15; D: TRBD1; V: TRBV5-8; size: -
CDR3: CASSLSSGAETQYF; DNA: TGTGCCAGCAGCTTAAGTTCAGGGGCAGAGACCCAGTACTTC; J: TRBJ2-5; length: 14; D: -; V: TRBV7-3; size: once
CDR3: CASSPPFLGPTEAFF; DNA: TGTGCCAGCAGTCCCCCCTTTTTGGGCCCCACTGAAGCTTTCTTT; J: TRBJ1-1; length: 15; D: -; V: TRBV28; size: -
CDR3: CASSVRLAYSTDTQYF; DNA: TGTGCCAGCAGTGTTCGCCTAGCGTACTCTACAGATACGCAGTATTTT; J: TRBJ2-3; length: 16; D: -; V: TRBV2; size: -
CDR3: CATSRTDTDTQYF; DNA: TGTGCCACCAGCAGAACAGACACAGATACGCAGTATTTT; J: TRBJ2-3; length: 13; D: -; V: TRBV15; size: few
CDR3: CASSEARVQPQHF; DNA: TGTGCCAGCAGTGAAGCGAGGGTTCAGCCCCAGCATTTT; J: TRBJ1-5; length: 13; D: -; V: TRBV6-1; size: -
CDR3: CASSVERGDRSTDTQYF; DNA: TGTGCCAGCAGCGTAGAGCGGGGGGACCGAAGCACAGATACGCAGTATTTT; J: TRBJ2-3; length: 17; D: TRBD2; V: TRBV9; size: -
CDR3: CASTLNRGTLNNQPQHF; DNA: TGTGCCAGCACCCTAAACAGGGGGACCCTTAATAATCAGCCCCAGCATTTT; J: TRBJ1-5; length: 17; D: TRBD1; V: TRBV28; size: -
CDR3: CASSNWGRALEVAFF; DNA: TGTGCCAGTAGCAATTGGGGCAGGGCCTTGGAAGTGGCTTTCTTT; J: TRBJ1-1; length: 15; D: -; V: TRBV19; size: -
CDR3: CAWSGAYGNQPQHF; DNA: TGTGCCTGGAGTGGAGCCTACGGCAATCAGCCCCAGCATTTT; J: TRBJ1-5; length: 14; D: -; V: TRBV30; size: -
CDR3: CASSLVGLGNTGELFF; DNA: TGCGCCAGCAGCTTGGTGGGGCTGGGGAACACCGGGGAGCTGTTTTTT; J: TRBJ2-2; length: 16; D: -; V: TRBV5-1; size: -
CDR3: CASSEIVRDGEQYF; DNA: TGTGCCAGCAGTGAAATAGTCAGGGATGGCGAGCAGTACTTC; J: TRBJ2-7; length: 14; D: -; V: TRBV2; size: -
CDR3: CASSKGQGKETQYF; DNA: TGTGCCAGTAGTAAAGGACAGGGAAAAGAGACCCAGTACTTC; J: TRBJ2-5; length: 14; D: TRBD1; V: TRBV19; size: -
CDR3: CASSQGGGEFF; DNA: TGCGCCAGCAGCCAAGGTGGGGGGGAGTTCTTC; J: TRBJ2-1; length: 11; D: TRBD2; V: TRBV4-1; size: -
CDR3: CASSRQGETDTQYF; DNA: TGTGCCAGCTCTAGGCAGGGGGAGACAGATACGCAGTATTTT; J: TRBJ2-3; length: 14; D: TRBD1; V: TRBV18; size: -
CDR3: CASRIAGGDEQFF; DNA: TGTGCCAGTAGAATCGCGGGAGGGGATGAGCAGTTCTTC; J: TRBJ2-1; length: 13; D: TRBD2; V: TRBV19; size: -
CDR3: CASSLGGVTEAFF; DNA: TGTGCCAGCAGTTTGGGGGGAGTCACTGAAGCTTTCTTT; J: TRBJ1-1; length: 13; D: -; V: TRBV27; size: -
CDR3: CAWSGGGQTNEKLFF; DNA: TGTGCCTGGAGTGGGGGGGGACAAACTAATGAAAAACTGTTTTTT; J: TRBJ1-4; length: 15; D: -; V: TRBV30; size: -
CDR3: CASSLARLAGGAEQYF; DNA: TGTGCCAGCAGCTTAGCGCGACTAGCGGGAGGCGCCGAGCAGTACTTC; J: TRBJ2-7; length: 16; D: TRBD2; V: TRBV7-8; size: once
CDR3: CASSEARQGSYNEQFF; DNA: TGTGCCAGCAGTGAAGCAAGGCAGGGGTCCTACAATGAGCAGTTCTTC; J: TRBJ2-1; length: 16; D: -; V: TRBV6-4; size: -
CDR3: CASSPRRPGQFF; DNA: TGTGCCAGCAGTCCCCGGCGGCCCGGGCAGTTCTTC; J: TRBJ2-1; length: 12; D: -; V: TRBV28; size: -
CDR3: CATSPRAGGKDEQYF; DNA: TGTGCCACCAGTCCTCGAGCGGGAGGAAAGGACGAGCAGTACTTC; J: TRBJ2-7; length: 15; D: TRBD2; V: TRBV15; size: -
CDR3: CASSSINREETQYF; DNA: TGTGCCAGCAGTTCGATAAACAGGGAAGAGACCCAGTACTTC; J: TRBJ2-5; length: 14; D: -; V: TRBV28; size: -
CDR3: CASSLGDQGYEQYF; DNA: TGTGCCAGCAGCTTAGGGGACCAGGGTTACGAGCAGTACTTC; J: TRBJ2-7; length: 14; D: -; V: TRBV13; size: -
CDR3: CASSLYKVTEAFF; DNA: TGTGCCAGCAGCCTATACAAAGTCACTGAAGCTTTCTTT; J: TRBJ1-1; length: 13; D: -; V: TRBV4-2; size: -
CDR3: CASSLAGGRTEAFF; DNA: TGTGCCAGCAGCTTAGCGGGGGGGAGGACTGAAGCTTTCTTT; J: TRBJ1-1; length: 14; D: -; V: TRBV11-2; size: -
CDR3: CASSLRQGYQHF; DNA: TGTGCCAGCAGTTTACGACAGGGCTACCAGCATTTT; J: TRBJ1-5; length: 12; D: TRBD1; V: TRBV28; size: -
CDR3: CASSLPAVAGDPGELFF; DNA: TGTGCCAGCAGCTTGCCCGCGGTAGCGGGAGATCCTGGGGAGCTGTTTTTT; J: TRBJ2-2; length: 17; D: TRBD2; V: TRBV5-5; size: -
CDR3: CASSLVGGPTDTQYF; DNA: TGTGCCAGCAGCTTAGTGGGAGGGCCGACAGATACGCAGTATTTT; J: TRBJ2-3; length: 15; D: TRBD2; V: TRBV7-2; size: -
CDR3: CASRGAIGSGANVLTF; DNA: TGTGCCAGCAGGGGAGCGATCGGATCCGGGGCCAACGTCCTGACTTTC; J: TRBJ2-6; length: 16; D: -; V: TRBV28; size: -
CDR3: CASSDRLAHYEQYF; DNA: TGTGCCAGCAGTGACCGACTAGCCCATTACGAGCAGTACTTC; J: TRBJ2-7; length: 14; D: TRBD2; V: TRBV6-1; size: -
CDR3: CASSPGQKETQYF; DNA: TGTGCCAGCTCACCCGGACAGAAAGAGACCCAGTACTTC; J: TRBJ2-5; length: 13; D: -; V: TRBV18; size: -
CDR3: CARSRGLEQYF; DNA: TGTGCCAGAAGCAGAGGGCTTGAGCAGTACTTC; J: TRBJ2-7; length: 11; D: -; V: TRBV5-3; size: many
CDR3: CAWTIRDRDYYGYTF; DNA: TGTGCCTGGACTATCAGGGACAGGGACTACTATGGCTACACCTTC; J: TRBJ1-2; length: 15; D: TRBD1; V: TRBV30; size: -
CDR3: CASSIRQGVGNTEAFF; DNA: TGTGCCAGTAGTATCCGGCAGGGGGTGGGGAACACTGAAGCTTTCTTT; J: TRBJ1-1; length: 16; D: TRBD1; V: TRBV19; size: -
CDR3: CASSIRQANYGYTF; DNA: TGTGCCAGTAGTATTCGGCAGGCGAACTATGGCTACACCTTC; J: TRBJ1-2; length: 14; D: -; V: TRBV19; size: -
CDR3: CASSKGEADYEQYF; DNA: TGTGCCAGCAGCAAAGGGGAGGCAGACTACGAGCAGTACTTC; J: TRBJ2-7; length: 14; D: -; V: TRBV21-1; size: -
CDR3: CASSKVGRDSNQPQHF; DNA: TGTGCCAGCAGCAAAGTAGGGCGGGATAGCAATCAGCCCCAGCATTTT; J: TRBJ1-5; length: 16; D: -; V: TRBV21-1; size: -
CDR3: CASSLVVPGQVRETQYF; DNA: TGTGCCAGCAGCTTAGTGGTCCCGGGACAGGTTCGAGAGACCCAGTACTTC; J: TRBJ2-5; length: 17; D: TRBD1; V: TRBV7-9; size: few
CDR3: CASSEVAGSGANVLTF; DNA: TGTGCCAGCAGTGAAGTGGCAGGGTCTGGGGCCAACGTCCTGACTTTC; J: TRBJ2-6; length: 16; D: -; V: TRBV6-1; size: -
CDR3: CASSPSPAQPNEKLFF; DNA: TGCGCCAGCAGCCCTAGCCCGGCCCAGCCGAATGAAAAACTGTTTTTT; J: TRBJ1-4; length: 16; D: -; V: TRBV4-1; size: -
CDR3: CATSRDRGPGIREKLFF; DNA: TGTGCCACCAGCAGAGATAGGGGCCCAGGGATCCGGGAAAAACTGTTTTTT; J: TRBJ1-4; length: 17; D: -; V: TRBV15; size: once
CDR3: CASSVGGNNSPLHF; DNA: TGTGCCAGCAGCGTAGGAGGGAACAATTCACCCCTCCACTTT; J: TRBJ1-6; length: 14; D: -; V: TRBV9; size: -
CDR3: CASTLLAGQGSNYGYTF; DNA: TGTGCCAGCACCCTCTTGGCCGGGCAGGGAAGTAACTATGGCTACACCTTC; J: TRBJ1-2; length: 17; D: -; V: TRBV28; size: -
CDR3: CASKQGPSSYNEQFF; DNA: TGCGCCAGTAAACAGGGTCCCAGCTCCTACAATGAGCAGTTCTTC; J: TRBJ2-1; length: 15; D: -; V: TRBV5-1; size: -
CDR3: CASSQYSGRIEQYF; DNA: TGTGCCAGCAGCCAGTATTCCGGGAGGATCGAGCAGTACTTC; J: TRBJ2-7; length: 14; D: TRBD2; V: TRBV14; size: few
CDR3: CASSLSGQEADTQYF; DNA: TGTGCCAGCAGCCTCTCCGGACAGGAGGCAGATACGCAGTATTTT; J: TRBJ2-3; length: 15; D: TRBD1; V: TRBV7-2; size: -
CDR3: CASSPTPATGYEQYF; DNA: TGTGCCAGCAGTCCCACCCCAGCGACCGGCTACGAGCAGTACTTC; J: TRBJ2-7; length: 15; D: -; V: TRBV19; size: few